The sequence of this T cell receptor (beta chain) was determined in a study of cytomegalovirus exposure and HLA in healthy donors. Findings and limits, study-wide: Later, an analysis showed that TCR beta chains associated with HLA were more clonally expanded than others that were equally common.

This CDR3 contains 15 residues. Germline V gives CDR1 SGDLS, CDR2 YYNGEE. V was pared by 4 bases and J by 4 bases, with 4 bases of the junction left unmatched. Concerning this clone: Its specificity is not known.

The study ran its PCR with 60 Vbeta and 13 Jbeta primers. Clones were sequenced by immunoSEQ multiplex PCR, and TCRdb holds only the in-frame ones, with some missing. The table has approximately 110,000 clones, 74% seen once; the top ten hold over 2.5%. The V and J genes are TRBV9 and TRBJ2-1; TRBD2 matches at 11 bases. This clonotype originated in a man in his fifties or sixties in good health and CMV-seropositive. Sequencing was carried out using PBMCs. This chain's CDR3 is CASSPSGGWYNEQFF. In DNA form, the CDR3 reads TGTGCCAGCAGCCCTAGCGGGGGGTGGTACAATGAGCAGTTCTTC.